Listed below are T cell receptor beta chains from one sample, sequenced in a study of T cells expressing NK-cell markers. Following a re-call of the 5' RACE reads, TCRdb has one entry per CDR3 protein and lacks DNA. Its table records about 460,000 distinct CDR3 sequences. Sequencing was performed on blood T cells: a sorted CD56 or NKG2C T cell subset, CD4+ or CD8+ T cells, or bulk PBMC T cells (not recorded which). These TCRs come from a woman in her forties or fifties in good health. The CDR3 runs from the conserved cysteine through the conserved F or W.

j_call | v_call | cdr3_length | cdr3_aa
TRBJ2-5 | TRBV20-1 | 14 | CSAREGTSWETQYF
TRBJ2-1 | TRBV12-3/TRBV12-4 | 16 | CASSGGRDSHYNEQFF
TRBJ1-2 | TRBV29-1 | 12 | CSVGPPNYGYTF
TRBJ2-6 | TRBV5-1 | 19 | CASKQSGLAGVVGANVLTF
TRBJ1-1 | TRBV30 | 14 | CAWRISGSGTEAFF
TRBJ2-2 | TRBV12-3/TRBV12-4 | 15 | CASRMTGMNTGELFF
TRBJ2-5 | TRBV4-1 | 18 | CASSQQVSTGFLQETQYF
TRBJ1-4 | TRBV2 | 14 | CASSVQGSYEKLFF
TRBJ2-1 | TRBV20-1 | 14 | CSAPSGRDYNEQFF
TRBJ2-7 | TRBV12-3/TRBV12-4 | 14 | CASSKGTATYEQYF
TRBJ2-2 | TRBV7-2 | 13 | CASSPGRGGELFF
TRBJ2-7 | TRBV20-1 | 14 | CSARVLDWPYEQYF
TRBJ2-5 | TRBV5-1 | 15 | CASSLGLLREETQYF
TRBJ2-1 | TRBV6-2/TRBV6-3 | 15 | CASGPTGVSYNEQFF
TRBJ2-3 | TRBV28 | 13 | CASRRENTDTQYF